This T cell receptor (beta chain) was sequenced in a study of blood T cell repertoires in COVID-19. Germline values: CDR1 SEHNR, CDR2 FQNEAQ (reference sequence). The CDR3 loop spans 16 amino acids. Trimming removed 6 bases from V and 3 bases from J, with 21 bases in between. TCRdb's copy holds only in-frame clones and misses some; the assay was immunoSEQ multiplex PCR. Counted here are hundreds of thousands of clones, 85% to 90% occurring once; the ten biggest clones make up about 1.6%. The rearrangement joins TRBV7-9 to TRBJ2-7; TRBD1 is a possible D gene (6 bases). This sequence originates from a woman aged 40 to 50 who had recovered from COVID-19. Input material: peripheral blood. CDR3 protein: CASSFEAGTLIYEQYF. The CDR3 nucleotides read TGTGCCAGCAGTTTTGAGGCCGGGACACTGATCTACGAGCAGTACTTC.